Listed below are T cell receptor beta chains from one sample, sequenced in a study of shared clonotypes between healthy human individuals. Only in-frame clones appear in the TCRdb table, and some are missing; sequencing was by immunoSEQ multiplex PCR. The table lists hundreds of thousands of clones, about 90% of them singletons. Sequencing used naive CD8+ T cells sorted from blood. The source of these receptors is a man in his thirties or forties in good health. Each CDR3 is given with its conserved first and last residue. The D gene is left open where the match is weak. Expanded clones get a size class; other rows say once, few or many, or leave the size out.

D gene	J gene	clone size	CDR3 length	V gene	CDR3 protein	CDR3 DNA
-	TRBJ2-5	-	15	TRBV28	CATTALGASVETQYF	TGTGCCACCACCGCCCTGGGGGCTAGCGTGGAGACCCAGTACTTC
TRBD1	TRBJ2-7	-	14	TRBV5-1	CASGGTGTTYEQYF	TGCGCCAGCGGCGGGACAGGGACAACCTACGAGCAGTACTTC
TRBD1	TRBJ1-5	once	15	TRBV5-8	CASSLPTGVMEPQHF	TGTGCCAGCAGCTTACCGACAGGGGTTATGGAGCCCCAGCATTTT
TRBD1	TRBJ1-4	-	17	TRBV28	CASSFRDRGRRREKLFF	TGTGCCAGCAGTTTCCGGGACAGGGGGCGGCGGCGTGAAAAACTGTTTTTT
TRBD1	TRBJ1-5	once	15	TRBV28	CASSFVVTGNQPQHF	TGTGCCAGCAGTTTCGTCGTGACAGGGAATCAGCCCCAGCATTTT
TRBD2	TRBJ2-1	-	15	TRBV2	CASRNIPGGPHEQFF	TGTGCCAGCAGAAATATACCGGGAGGGCCCCATGAGCAGTTCTTC
TRBD1	TRBJ1-5	-	17	TRBV19	CASSNGDRGLRDQPQHF	TGTGCCAGTAGTAATGGGGACAGGGGACTTAGGGATCAGCCCCAGCATTTT
-	TRBJ2-1	-	14	TRBV19	CASSLQSSYNEQFF	TGTGCCAGTAGTCTCCAAAGCTCCTACAATGAGCAGTTCTTC
-	TRBJ2-2	-	14	TRBV11-3	CASSLGRGTGELFF	TGTGCCAGCAGCTTAGGTCGGGGGACCGGGGAGCTGTTTTTT
-	TRBJ2-1	-	16	TRBV18	CASSLSGTSFWDEQFF	TGTGCCAGCTCACTTTCCGGGACTTCCTTTTGGGATGAGCAGTTCTTC
TRBD2	TRBJ2-7	-	15	TRBV13	CASSLTSSGHYEQYF	TGTGCCAGCAGCTTAACGTCTAGCGGGCACTACGAGCAGTACTTC
TRBD2	TRBJ2-1	-	15	TRBV27	CASSLGGSVKNEQFF	TGTGCCAGCAGTTTAGGCGGGAGCGTCAAAAATGAGCAGTTCTTC
-	TRBJ1-1	-	11	TRBV27	CASFGATEAFF	TGTGCCAGCTTCGGGGCCACTGAAGCTTTCTTT
TRBD1	TRBJ2-1	-	14	TRBV28	CATAGTGSYNEQFF	TGTGCCACCGCCGGGACAGGCAGCTACAATGAGCAGTTCTTC
TRBD2	TRBJ2-2	-	21	TRBV28	CASTFQPGTSGREGSTGELFF	TGTGCCAGCACCTTTCAACCCGGGACTAGCGGGAGGGAGGGTTCCACCGGGGAGCTGTTTTTT
-	TRBJ1-1	-	13	TRBV10-3	CAISEDGTSEAFF	TGTGCCATCAGTGAGGACGGAACCTCTGAAGCTTTCTTT